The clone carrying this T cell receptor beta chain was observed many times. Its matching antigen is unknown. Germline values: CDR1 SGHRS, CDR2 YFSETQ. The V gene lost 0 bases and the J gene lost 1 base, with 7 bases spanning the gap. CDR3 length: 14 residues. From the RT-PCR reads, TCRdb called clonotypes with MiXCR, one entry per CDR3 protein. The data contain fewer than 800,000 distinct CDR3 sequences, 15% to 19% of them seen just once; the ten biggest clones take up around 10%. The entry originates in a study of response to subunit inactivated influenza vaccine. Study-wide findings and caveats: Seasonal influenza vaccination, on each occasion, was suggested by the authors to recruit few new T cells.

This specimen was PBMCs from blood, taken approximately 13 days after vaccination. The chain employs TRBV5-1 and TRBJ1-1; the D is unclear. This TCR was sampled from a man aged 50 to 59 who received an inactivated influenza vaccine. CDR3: CASSLDPGNTEAFF. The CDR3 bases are TGCGCCAGCAGCTTGGATCCAGGGAACACTGAAGCTTTCTTT. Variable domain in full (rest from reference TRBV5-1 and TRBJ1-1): KAGVTQTPRYLIKTRGQQVTLSCSPISGHRSVSWYQQTPGQGLQFLFEYFSETQRNKGNFPGRFSGRQFSNSRSEMNVSTLELGDSALYLCASSLDPGNTEAFFGQGTRLTVV.